This T cell receptor gamma chain appears in the sequencing data of a study of Vδ1+ human thymocytes. This clone appeared a few times. The target antigen is unknown. Losses at the gene ends were 0 bases for V and 4 bases for J; bases not matched to a gene: 14. The CDR3 length is 18 residues. Germline V gene lookup returns CDR1 VENAVY and CDR2 YDSYNSRV. General study findings and limits: Thymic TRG and TRD repertoires appeared highly polyclonal, with Gaussian CDR3 length distributions. Unlike peripheral blood Vdelta1+ controls, thymic delta-chain sequences included around 21% Vdelta2 and few Vdelta3.

After alphabeta T cell depletion, CD3+ Vdelta1+ Vdelta2- thymocytes were sorted. Between roughly 98% and 99.6% of sorted thymocytes were Vdelta1+. Extracted RNA was reverse transcribed into cDNA. CDR3 amplicons came from multiplex PCR with pooled V-gene forward and constant-region reverse primers. TCRdb re-processed the multiplex PCR reads using CATT. The sample lists roughly 24,000 gamma-chain clones; approximately 15% were seen once. The sequenced sample was Vdelta1+ gamma-delta thymocytes from the thymus. Described subset: FACS-sorted CD3+ TCRalphabeta- TCRVdelta1+ TCRVdelta2- thymocytes. The chain couples TRGV8 to TRGJP1. The source is a child in the first two years of life who had congenital heart surgery. The CDR3 protein is CATWDRATSPDTGWFKIF. CDR3 coding DNA: TGTGCCACCTGGGATAGGGCCACCAGTCCCGACACTGGTTGGTTCAAGATATTT.